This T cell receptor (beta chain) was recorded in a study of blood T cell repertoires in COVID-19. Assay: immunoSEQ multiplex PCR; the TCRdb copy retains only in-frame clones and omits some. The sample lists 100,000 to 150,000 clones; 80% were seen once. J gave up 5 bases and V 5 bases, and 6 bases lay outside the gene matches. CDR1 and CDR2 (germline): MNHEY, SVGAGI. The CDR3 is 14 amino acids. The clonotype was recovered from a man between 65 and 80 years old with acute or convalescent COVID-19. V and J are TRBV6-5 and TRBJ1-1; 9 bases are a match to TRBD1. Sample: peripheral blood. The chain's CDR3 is CASSIDRGDTEAFF. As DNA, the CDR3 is TGTGCCAGCAGTATCGACAGGGGGGATACTGAAGCTTTCTTT.